Following are 30 T cell receptor beta chains from one sample sequenced in a study of shared clonotypes between healthy human individuals. Libraries were prepared by immunoSEQ multiplex PCR; TCRdb keeps only in-frame clonotypes and omits some of them. The profile shows over a million clones, roughly 96% of them singletons. Material for sequencing was naive CD4+ T cells sorted from blood. The sample's subset: CD45RA+ positively selected. The receptors derive from a man aged 25 to 40 in good health.

A word on this clone: The sample contains more than one DNA sequence encoding this CDR3. The CDR3 spells CASSPGTANQPQHF. The CDR3 DNA is TGTGCCAGCAGCCCCGGGACAGCCAATCAGCCCCAGCATTTT. This sequence joins TRBV7-9 and TRBJ1-5, with 7 nucleotides matching TRBD1. This CDR3 has 14 residues. The germline V gene has CDR1 SEHNR and CDR2 FQNEAQ (reference sequence). Losses at the gene ends were 5 bases for V and 3 bases for J; bases not matched to a gene: 4.

The chain uses TRBV2 and TRBJ2-7; D perhaps matches TRBD1 (5 bases). The CDR3 length is 14 residues. Germline V gene data show CDR1 as SNHLY and CDR2 as FYNNEI. V was pared by 4 bases and J by 0 bases, with 10 bases between. Here the CDR3 DNA reads TGTGCCAGCAGTGGACAGAATCCCTCCTACGAGCAGTACTTC. Translating it yields CASSGQNPSYEQYF. Full variable domain (rest looked up from reference TRBV2 and TRBJ2-7): EPEVTQTPSHQVTQMGQEVILRCVPISNHLYFYWYRQILGQKVEFLVSFYNNEISEKSEIFDDQFSVERPDGSNFTLKIRSTKLEDSAMYFCASSGQNPSYEQYFGPGTRLTVT.

CDR3 DNA: TGTGCCAGCAGCTTCGACTACTACTCCTACAATGAGCAGTTCTTC. It yields the protein CASSFDYYSYNEQFF. This chain uses TRBV9 with TRBJ2-1; D might be TRBD2 (5 bases). Germline V gene data show CDR1 as SGDLS and CDR2 as YYNGEE. This CDR3 has 15 residues. V was clipped by 4 bases and J by 0 bases, with 11 bases between them.

The CDR3 bases are TGTGCCAGCCAAGTCAGACGGTCGTCGGCAGATACGCAGTATTTT. It encodes CASQVRRSSADTQYF. The chain is built from TRBV2 and TRBJ2-3; D is uncertain. The V end lost 8 bases, the J end lost 4 bases, and 19 bases lay between the germline ends. CDR3 length: 15 amino acids. Germline V lookup: CDR1 SNHLY, CDR2 FYNNEI.

The CDR3 loop is CASSPLRGYSNQPQHF. The CDR3 bases are TGTGCCAGCAGCCCCCTCAGGGGCTATAGCAATCAGCCCCAGCATTTT. This chain uses TRBV28 with TRBJ1-5, with D possibly matching TRBD1 (6 bases). Germline values: CDR1 MDHEN, CDR2 SYDVKM. V lost 6 bases to trimming and J lost 0 bases, with 15 bases between them. This CDR3 has 16 residues.

The chain recombines TRBV9 with TRBJ2-1; 7 bases line up with TRBD2. Per the germline V gene, CDR1 is SGDLS and CDR2 is YYNGEE. V was pared by 3 bases and J by 2 bases, with 11 bases of the junction left unmatched. The CDR3 has 17 residues. CDR3 nucleotides: TGTGCCAGCAGCGCTCTCGGGGGGTCTAGCACCTACAATGAGCAGTTCTTC. Protein product: CASSALGGSSTYNEQFF. The whole variable domain, remainder taken from reference TRBV9 and TRBJ2-1, is DSGVTQTPKHLITATGQRVTLRCSPRSGDLSVYWYQQSLDQGLQFLIQYYNGEERAKGNILERFSAQQFPDLHSELNLSSLELGDSALYFCASSALGGSSTYNEQFFGPGTRLTVL.

This chain joins TRBV13 and TRBJ2-3; 8 bases line up with TRBD2. Trimming at V came to 1 base and at J to 1 base, leaving 7 bases not matched to a gene. Per germline, CDR1 PRHDT and CDR2 FYEKMQ (reference sequence). The CDR3 is made up of 17 amino acids. The CDR3 spells CASSLAGGARGTDTQYF. As DNA, the CDR3 is TGTGCCAGCAGCTTAGCCGGGGGGGCCAGGGGCACAGATACGCAGTATTTT.

This clone has just one count. The gene calls are TRBV5-4 and TRBJ2-3; 8 nucleotides line up with TRBD2. V lost 2 bases, J lost 3 bases, and 5 bases stayed unmatched. CDR3 length: 15 amino acids. Germline lookup yields CDR1 SGHNT and CDR2 YYREEE (reference sequence). The CDR3 spells CASSFGSGRTDTQYF. The CDR3 coding sequence is TGTGCCAGCAGCTTTGGAAGCGGGAGAACAGATACGCAGTATTTT.

The rearrangement links TRBV5-8 to TRBJ1-5; D might be TRBD1 (5 bases). The CDR3 contains 15 residues. CDR1 SGHTS and CDR2 YDEGEE come from the germline V gene. V lost 4 bases to trimming and J lost 1 base, with 12 bases between them. The CDR3 loop reads CASSGAGFSNQPQHF. Written as DNA, the CDR3 is TGTGCCAGCAGCGGGGCGGGGTTCAGCAATCAGCCCCAGCATTTT. The whole variable domain, filled in from reference TRBV5-8 and TRBJ1-5, reads EAGVTQSPTHLIKTRGQQATLRCSPISGHTSVYWYQQALGLGLQFLLWYDEGEERNRGNFPPRFSGRQFPNYSSELNVNALELEDSALYLCASSGAGFSNQPQHFGDGTRLSIL.

This clone was recorded a few times. The chain is built from TRBV7-8 and TRBJ2-2, with 11 bases aligning to TRBD2. The V segment lost 1 base and the J segment 5 bases; nucleotides outside the gene matches: 0. Germline loops: CDR1 SGHVS, CDR2 FQNEAQ. The CDR3 spans 15 residues. This CDR3 reads CASSLGTSGTGELFF. The CDR3 DNA reads TGTGCCAGCAGCTTAGGGACTAGCGGGACCGGGGAGCTGTTTTTT.

This clone was detected only once. V gene TRBV5-1 combines with J gene TRBJ1-5; D is uncertain. Germline CDR1 and CDR2: SGHRS and YFSETQ. Between the trimmed V and J ends, which lost 0 bases and 4 bases, there was a span of 8 bases. The CDR3 runs to 14 residues. For the CDR3, the DNA is TGCGCCAGCAGCTTGGCCGGAGAAAATCAGCCCCAGCATTTT. Amino acid sequence: CASSLAGENQPQHF. The whole variable domain, filled in from reference TRBV5-1 and TRBJ1-5, reads KAGVTQTPRYLIKTRGQQVTLSCSPISGHRSVSWYQQTPGQGLQFLFEYFSETQRNKGNFPGRFSGRQFSNSRSEMNVSTLELGDSALYLCASSLAGENQPQHFGDGTRLSIL.

This chain uses TRBV23-1 with TRBJ2-3; D is undetermined. TRBV23-1 qualifies as an ORF whose function is uncertain. The CDR3 spans 14 residues. V was cut by 8 bases and J by 2 bases, with 14 bases left in between. The CDR3 DNA reads as TGCGCCAGCGCCTCGGTCAGTCCCACAGATACGCAGTATTTT. Translated, it gives CASASVSPTDTQYF.

The CDR3 DNA is TGTGCCACCAGCACCGTTGTCGGGGGCAATCAGCCCCAGCATTTT. Translation gives CATSTVVGGNQPQHF. This sequence joins TRBV15 and TRBJ1-5; no clear D gene. Germline CDR1 and CDR2: LNHNV and YYDKDF (reference sequence). Between the trimmed V and J ends, which lost 4 bases and 2 bases, there was a span of 12 bases. The CDR3 runs to 15 residues.

The gene calls are TRBV28 and TRBJ1-5; the D gene is possibly TRBD1 (5 bases). The V end lost 6 bases, the J end lost 1 base, and 19 bases lay between the germline ends. The V gene's germline CDR1 is MDHEN and CDR2 SYDVKM. This CDR3 comprises 17 residues. This chain's CDR3 is CASSDSFSRTSNQPQHF. DNA of the CDR3: TGTGCCAGCAGCGACTCCTTCTCCCGGACAAGCAATCAGCCCCAGCATTTT.

The chain links TRBV6-6 to TRBJ2-7; TRBD1 matches 7 bases. The ends lost 0 bases at V and 1 base at J; junction bases unmatched: 6. The CDR3 runs to 16 residues. Germline loops: CDR1 MNHNY, CDR2 SVGAGI (reference sequence). The CDR3 DNA reads as TGTGCCAGCAGTTACTCTCAACAGGGGCCGTCCTACGAGCAGTACTTC. Its translation is CASSYSQQGPSYEQYF.

This chain joins TRBV6-1 and TRBJ2-2; TRBD2 agrees at 7 bases. The CDR3 length is 17 residues. CDR1 and CDR2 from the germline V gene are MNHNS and SASEGT. The V segment lost 4 bases and the J segment 4 bases; nucleotides outside the gene matches: 12. This CDR3 is CASSALPLAASTGELFF. For the CDR3, the DNA is TGTGCCAGCAGTGCTCTCCCTCTAGCGGCCTCCACCGGGGAGCTGTTTTTT.

The rearrangement uses TRBV10-3 and TRBJ2-5, with D unresolved. The V and J ends lost 9 bases and 0 bases respectively, with 8 bases between them. Germline V CDR1 and CDR2: ENHRY, SYGVKD. The CDR3 contains 12 residues. CDR3 protein: CAIRKDQETQYF. CDR3 nucleotides: TGTGCCATTAGAAAAGACCAAGAGACCCAGTACTTC.

The genes are TRBV7-9 and TRBJ2-7, with 7 bases identical to TRBD2. The CDR3 sequence is 15 residues long. V dropped 1 base and J dropped 0; count of bases not matched to a gene: 3. The V gene's germline CDR1 is SEHNR and CDR2 FQNEAQ (reference sequence). In nucleotides, the CDR3 is TGTGCCAGCAGCTTAGTAGCGGGCCCCTCCTACGAGCAGTACTTC. It codes for CASSLVAGPSYEQYF. The entire variable domain, with the rest obtained from reference TRBV7-9 and TRBJ2-7, is as follows: DTGVSQNPRHKITKRGQNVTFRCDPISEHNRLYWYRQTLGQGPEFLTYFQNEAQLEKSRLLSDRFSAERPKGSFSTLEIQRTEQGDSAMYLCASSLVAGPSYEQYFGPGTRLTVT.

This sequence joins TRBV5-4 and TRBJ2-3, with D perhaps matching TRBD2 (6 bases). V lost 0 bases and J 0 bases, leaving 11 bases between the germline ends. The CDR3 covers 16 residues. Per the germline V gene, CDR1 is SGHNT and CDR2 is YYREEE (reference sequence). CDR3: CASSLEGTPSTDTQYF. In DNA form, the CDR3 reads TGTGCCAGCAGCTTGGAAGGGACTCCTAGCACAGATACGCAGTATTTT. The full variable domain, in which reference TRBV5-4 and TRBJ2-3 provide the parts outside the CDR3, is ETGVTQSPTHLIKTRGQQVTLRCSSQSGHNTVSWYQQALGQGPQFIFQYYREEENGRGNFPPRFSGLQFPNYSSELNVNALELDDSALYLCASSLEGTPSTDTQYFGPGTRLTVL.

The chain is built from TRBV5-1 and TRBJ1-5, with 12 bases fitting TRBD1. The CDR3 spans 15 residues. Trimming at V came to 3 bases and at J to 7 bases, leaving 5 bases not matched to a gene. Germline V CDR1 and CDR2: SGHRS, YFSETQ. CDR3 coding DNA: TGCGCCAGCAGCTCGGGGACAGGGGGCGTACAGCCCCAGCATTTT. This sequence encodes CASSSGTGGVQPQHF.

The chain employs TRBV6-5 and TRBJ1-2; the D gene is possibly TRBD1 (5 bases). The CDR3 is made up of 13 amino acids. Trimming removed 2 bases from V and 8 bases from J, with 12 bases in between. Germline loops: CDR1 MNHEY, CDR2 SVGAGI. CDR3 region: CASSYPTGGGYTF. CDR3 DNA: TGTGCCAGCAGTTACCCTACAGGAGGGGGCTACACCTTC.

This clone was seen more than once but under ten times. The J gene is TRBJ1-1, the V gene TRBV6-6; the D is unclear. V lost 2 bases to trimming and J lost 0 bases, with 1 base between them. CDR3 length: 12 amino acids. Germline V gene lookup returns CDR1 MNHNY and CDR2 SVGAGI (reference sequence). This CDR3 is CASSYVNTEAFF. In DNA, the CDR3 is TGTGCCAGCAGTTACGTGAACACTGAAGCTTTCTTT.

The V call is TRBV14, the J call TRBJ2-1; 9 positions match TRBD2. Germline V gene sequence: CDR1 SGHDN, CDR2 FVKESK. V trimming: 0 bases; J trimming: 7 bases; junction bases outside the gene matches: 13. This CDR3 region has 18 residues. The CDR3 here is CASSQEKLAGGPSNEQFF. The CDR3 DNA is TGTGCCAGCAGCCAAGAGAAATTGGCGGGAGGGCCCTCGAATGAGCAGTTCTTC.

The V call is TRBV5-1, the J call TRBJ2-7, with TRBD1 as a possible D gene (5 bases). V was pared by 0 bases and J by 5 bases, with 15 bases between. The CDR3 covers 15 residues. CDR1 is SGHRS, CDR2 YFSETQ, per germline. This chain's CDR3 is CASSLARRLGDEQYF. In DNA form, the CDR3 reads TGCGCCAGCAGCTTGGCGCGGAGATTAGGGGACGAGCAGTACTTC.

The chain is built from TRBV6-1 and TRBJ2-5, with D possibly matching TRBD2 (7 bases). There are 14 residues in the CDR3. Trimming removed 2 bases at V and 4 bases at J, with 11 bases between. Germline CDR1 MNHNS, CDR2 SASEGT. DNA for the CDR3: TGTGCCAGCAGTGAATGGGGAGGGGGAGAGACCCAGTACTTC. This translates into CASSEWGGGETQYF.

The V call is TRBV28, the J call TRBJ2-7, with 9 bases matching TRBD2. This CDR3 comprises 18 residues. Germline lookup yields CDR1 MDHEN and CDR2 SYDVKM. CDR3 amino acids: CSYCAGTSRRRVNYEQYF. CDR3 nucleotides: TGTTCATACTGCGCCGGGACTAGCAGACGCCGAGTTAACTACGAGCAGTACTTC.

The chain employs TRBV18 and TRBJ1-2; no definite D call. CDR1 KGHSH and CDR2 LQKENI come from the germline V gene. V shed 2 bases and J shed 7 bases, with 14 bases lying between them. This CDR3 is 14 amino acids long. CDR3 nucleotides: TGTGCCAGCTCACCAAAGGCGGTCGGTGTTGGCTACACCTTC. The encoded protein is CASSPKAVGVGYTF.

The V and J genes are TRBV10-3 and TRBJ1-4; tentative D call: TRBD1 (6 bases). Per germline, CDR1 ENHRY and CDR2 SYGVKD. V was cut by 4 bases and J by 4 bases, with 7 bases left in between. The CDR3 extends over 13 amino acids. The CDR3 reads CAISGTVNEKLFF. For the CDR3, the DNA is TGTGCCATCAGTGGGACAGTTAATGAAAAACTGTTTTTT.

The chain carries TRBV6-5 and TRBJ1-5; 8 bases map to TRBD1. Germline CDR1 is MNHEY and CDR2 is SVGAGI. With 6 bases clipped from V and 5 bases from J, the junction kept 6 bases outside the gene matches. The CDR3 covers 14 residues. Written as DNA, the CDR3 is TGTGCCAGCAGCCGCGCAGGGGGCGATCAGCCCCAGCATTTT. Translated: CASSRAGGDQPQHF.

This rearrangement joins TRBV10-1 to TRBJ2-3; no definite D call. The CDR3 contains 13 residues. Germline values: CDR1 WNHNN, CDR2 SYGVQD (reference sequence). V shed 0 bases and J shed 2 bases, with 3 bases lying between them. CDR3 coding DNA: TGCGCCAGCAGTGAGTCCTACACAGATACGCAGTATTTT. This sequence encodes CASSESYTDTQYF.